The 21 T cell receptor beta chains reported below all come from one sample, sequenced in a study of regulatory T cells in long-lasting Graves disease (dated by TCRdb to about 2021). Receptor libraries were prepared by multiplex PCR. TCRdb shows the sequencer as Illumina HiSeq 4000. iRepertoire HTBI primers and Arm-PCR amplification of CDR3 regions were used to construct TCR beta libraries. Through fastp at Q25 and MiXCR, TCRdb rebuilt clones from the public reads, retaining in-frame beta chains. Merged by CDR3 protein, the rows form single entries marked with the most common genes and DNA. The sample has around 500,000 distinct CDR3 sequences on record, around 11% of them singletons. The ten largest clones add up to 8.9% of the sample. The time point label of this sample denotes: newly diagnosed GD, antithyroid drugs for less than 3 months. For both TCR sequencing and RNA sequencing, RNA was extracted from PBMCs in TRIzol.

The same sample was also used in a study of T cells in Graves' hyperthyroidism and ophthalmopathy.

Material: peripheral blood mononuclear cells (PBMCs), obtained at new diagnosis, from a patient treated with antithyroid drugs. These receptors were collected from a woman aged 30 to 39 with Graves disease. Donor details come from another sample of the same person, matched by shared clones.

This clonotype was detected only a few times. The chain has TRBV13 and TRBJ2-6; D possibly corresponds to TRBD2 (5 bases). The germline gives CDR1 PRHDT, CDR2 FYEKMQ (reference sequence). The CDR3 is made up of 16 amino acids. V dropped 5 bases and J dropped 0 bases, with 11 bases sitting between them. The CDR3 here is CASSGLRVSGANVLTF. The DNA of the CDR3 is TGTGCCAGCAGCGGTTTGAGGGTCTCTGGGGCCAACGTCCTGACTTTC. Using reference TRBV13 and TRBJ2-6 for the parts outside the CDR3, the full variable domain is AAGVIQSPRHLIKEKRETATLKCYPIPRHDTVYWYQQGPGQDPQFLISFYEKMQSDKGSIPDRFSAQQFSDYHSELNMSSLELGDSALYFCASSGLRVSGANVLTFGAGSRLTVL.

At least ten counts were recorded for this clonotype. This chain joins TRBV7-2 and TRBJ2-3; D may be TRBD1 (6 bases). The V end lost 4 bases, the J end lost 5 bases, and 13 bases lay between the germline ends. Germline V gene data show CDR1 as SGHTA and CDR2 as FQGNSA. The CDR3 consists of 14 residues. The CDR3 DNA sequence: TGTGCCAGCAGCTACAGGGACGCAAGAGATACGCAGTATTTT. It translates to CASSYRDARDTQYF.

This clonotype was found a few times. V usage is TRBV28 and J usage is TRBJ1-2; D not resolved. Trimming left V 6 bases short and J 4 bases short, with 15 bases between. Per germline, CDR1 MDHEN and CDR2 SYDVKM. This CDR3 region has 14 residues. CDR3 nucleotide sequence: TGTGCCAGCAGACCCCGGACCAGTTTCTATGGCTACACCTTC. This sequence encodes CASRPRTSFYGYTF.

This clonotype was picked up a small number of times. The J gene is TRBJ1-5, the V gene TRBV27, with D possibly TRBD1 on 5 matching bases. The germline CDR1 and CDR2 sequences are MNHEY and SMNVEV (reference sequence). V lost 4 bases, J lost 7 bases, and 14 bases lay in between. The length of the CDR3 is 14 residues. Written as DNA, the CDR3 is TGTGCCAGCAGTTCCGACAGAAATAGACAGCCCCAGCATTTT. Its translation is CASSSDRNRQPQHF.

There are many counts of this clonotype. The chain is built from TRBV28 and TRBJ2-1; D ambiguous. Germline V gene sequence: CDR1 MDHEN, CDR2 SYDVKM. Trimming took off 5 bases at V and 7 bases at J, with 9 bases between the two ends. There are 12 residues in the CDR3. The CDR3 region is CASSPPINEQFF. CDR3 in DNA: TGTGCCAGCAGTCCCCCCATTAATGAGCAGTTCTTC.

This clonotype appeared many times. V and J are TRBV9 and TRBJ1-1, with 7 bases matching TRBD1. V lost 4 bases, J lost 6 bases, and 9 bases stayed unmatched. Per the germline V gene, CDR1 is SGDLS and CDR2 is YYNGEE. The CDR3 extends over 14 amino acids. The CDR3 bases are TGTGCCAGCAGCACGATGACAGGGCAGGCTGAAGCTTTCTTT. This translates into CASSTMTGQAEAFF.

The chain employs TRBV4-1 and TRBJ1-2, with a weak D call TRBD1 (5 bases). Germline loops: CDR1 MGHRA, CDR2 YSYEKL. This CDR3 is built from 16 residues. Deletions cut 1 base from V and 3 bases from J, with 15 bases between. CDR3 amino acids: CASSQAWDQKYYGYTF. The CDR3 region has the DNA TGCGCCAGCAGCCAAGCTTGGGACCAAAAATACTATGGCTACACCTTC.

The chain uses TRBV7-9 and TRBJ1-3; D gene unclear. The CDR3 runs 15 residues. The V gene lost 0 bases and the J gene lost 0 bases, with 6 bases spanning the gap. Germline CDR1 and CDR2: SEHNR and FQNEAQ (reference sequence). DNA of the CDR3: TGTGCCAGCAGCTTAGCTTTGAGCTCTGGAAACACCATATATTTT. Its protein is CASSLALSSGNTIYF.

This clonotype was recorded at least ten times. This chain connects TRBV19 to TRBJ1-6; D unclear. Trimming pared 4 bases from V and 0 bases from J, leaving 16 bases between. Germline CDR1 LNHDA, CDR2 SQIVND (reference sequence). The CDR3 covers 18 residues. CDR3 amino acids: CASSTRLRESSYNSPLHF. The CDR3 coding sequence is TGTGCCAGTAGTACCCGCTTGAGAGAGAGCTCCTATAATTCACCCCTCCACTTT. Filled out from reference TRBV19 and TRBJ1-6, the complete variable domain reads DGGITQSPKYLFRKEGQNVTLSCEQNLNHDAMYWYRQDPGQGLRLIYYSQIVNDFQKGDIAEGYSVSREKKESFPLTVTSAQKNPTAFYLCASSTRLRESSYNSPLHFGNGTRLTVT.

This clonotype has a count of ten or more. Here the CDR3 DNA reads TGTGCCAGCAGCTTCGGGGAAGCCTCCTCTGGCTACACCTTC. Translating it yields CASSFGEASSGYTF. This sequence joins TRBV7-9 and TRBJ1-2; D call uncertain. The CDR3 length is 14 residues. The V end lost 3 bases, the J end lost 7 bases, and 15 bases lay between the germline ends. CDR1 SEHNR and CDR2 FQNEAQ come from the germline V gene (reference sequence).

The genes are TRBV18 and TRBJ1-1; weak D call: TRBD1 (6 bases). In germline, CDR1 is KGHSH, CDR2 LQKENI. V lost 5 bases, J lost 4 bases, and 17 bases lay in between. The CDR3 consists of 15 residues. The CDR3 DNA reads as TGTGCCAGCTCAGTCACAGGGTTGGGGTCCACTGAAGCTTTCTTT. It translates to CASSVTGLGSTEAFF.

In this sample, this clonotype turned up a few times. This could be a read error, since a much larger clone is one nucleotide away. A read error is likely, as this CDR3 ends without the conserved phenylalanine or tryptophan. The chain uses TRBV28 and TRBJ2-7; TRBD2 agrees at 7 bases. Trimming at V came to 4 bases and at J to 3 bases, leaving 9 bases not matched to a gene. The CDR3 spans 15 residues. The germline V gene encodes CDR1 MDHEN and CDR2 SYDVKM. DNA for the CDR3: TGTGCCAGCAGTTCTCTAGGGAGGGCCTACTACGAGCAGTACTCC. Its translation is CASSSLGRAYYEQYS.

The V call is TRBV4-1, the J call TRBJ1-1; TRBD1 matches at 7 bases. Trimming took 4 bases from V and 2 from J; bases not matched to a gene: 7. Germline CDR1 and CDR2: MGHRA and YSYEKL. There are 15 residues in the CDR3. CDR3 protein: CASSLRPGGNTEAFF. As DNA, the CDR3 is TGCGCCAGCAGCCTCCGCCCAGGGGGAAACACTGAAGCTTTCTTT.

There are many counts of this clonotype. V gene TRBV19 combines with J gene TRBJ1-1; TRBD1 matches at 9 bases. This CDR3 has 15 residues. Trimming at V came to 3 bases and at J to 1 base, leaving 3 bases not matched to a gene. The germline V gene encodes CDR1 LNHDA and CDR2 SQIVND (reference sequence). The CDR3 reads CASSMSGQGNTEAFF. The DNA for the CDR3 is TGTGCCAGTAGTATGTCGGGACAGGGGAACACTGAAGCTTTCTTT.

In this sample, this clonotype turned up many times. CDR3 residues: CASSYSWVGGYTF. The DNA of the CDR3 is TGTGCCAGCAGTTACTCTTGGGTAGGGGGCTACACCTTC. This chain joins TRBV6-5 and TRBJ1-2; D gene unclear. Looked up from germline, CDR1 is MNHEY and CDR2 is SVGAGI. This CDR3 region has 13 residues. Trimming took off 0 bases at V and 8 bases at J, with 10 bases between the two ends.

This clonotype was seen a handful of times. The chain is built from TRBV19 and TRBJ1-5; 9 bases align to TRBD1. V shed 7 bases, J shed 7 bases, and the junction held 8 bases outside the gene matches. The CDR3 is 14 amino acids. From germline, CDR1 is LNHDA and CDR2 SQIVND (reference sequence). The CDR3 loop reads CASMPGQGWQPQHF. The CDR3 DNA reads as TGTGCCAGTATGCCGGGACAGGGATGGCAGCCCCAGCATTTT.

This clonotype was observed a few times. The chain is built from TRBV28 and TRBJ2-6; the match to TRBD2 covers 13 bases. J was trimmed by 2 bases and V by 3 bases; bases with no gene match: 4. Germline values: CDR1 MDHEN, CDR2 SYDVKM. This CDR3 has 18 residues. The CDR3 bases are TGTGCCAGCAGTTTGGGACTAGCGGGACTCGCTGGGGCCAACGTCCTGACTTTC. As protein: CASSLGLAGLAGANVLTF.

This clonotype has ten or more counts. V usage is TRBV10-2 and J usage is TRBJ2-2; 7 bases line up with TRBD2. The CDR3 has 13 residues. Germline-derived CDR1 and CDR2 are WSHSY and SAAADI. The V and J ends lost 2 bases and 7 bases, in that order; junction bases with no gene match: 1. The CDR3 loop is CASSESGDGELFF. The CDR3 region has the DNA TGCGCCAGCAGTGAGAGCGGGGACGGGGAGCTGTTTTTT.

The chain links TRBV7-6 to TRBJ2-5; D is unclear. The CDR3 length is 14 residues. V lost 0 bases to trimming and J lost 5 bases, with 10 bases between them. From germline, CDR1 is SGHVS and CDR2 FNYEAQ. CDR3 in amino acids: CASSLAQFRETQYF. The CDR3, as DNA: TGTGCCAGCAGCTTAGCACAGTTTCGCGAGACCCAGTACTTC.

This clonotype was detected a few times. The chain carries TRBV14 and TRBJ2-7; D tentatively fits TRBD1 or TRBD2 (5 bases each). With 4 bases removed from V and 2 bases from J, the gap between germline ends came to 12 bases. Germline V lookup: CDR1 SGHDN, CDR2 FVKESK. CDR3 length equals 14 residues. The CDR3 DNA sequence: TGTGCCAGCAGCCGGGGGACCCCAACCTACGAGCAGTACTTC. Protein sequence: CASSRGTPTYEQYF.

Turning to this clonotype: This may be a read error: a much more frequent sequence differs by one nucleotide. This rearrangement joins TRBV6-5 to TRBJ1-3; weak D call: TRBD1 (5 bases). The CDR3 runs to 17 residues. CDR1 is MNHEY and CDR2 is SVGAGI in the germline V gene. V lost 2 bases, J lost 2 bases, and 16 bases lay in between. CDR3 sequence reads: CASSYTSYGAAGNTIYF. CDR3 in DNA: TGTGCCAGCAGTTACACCAGCTACGGGGCCGCTGGAAACACCATATATTTT.